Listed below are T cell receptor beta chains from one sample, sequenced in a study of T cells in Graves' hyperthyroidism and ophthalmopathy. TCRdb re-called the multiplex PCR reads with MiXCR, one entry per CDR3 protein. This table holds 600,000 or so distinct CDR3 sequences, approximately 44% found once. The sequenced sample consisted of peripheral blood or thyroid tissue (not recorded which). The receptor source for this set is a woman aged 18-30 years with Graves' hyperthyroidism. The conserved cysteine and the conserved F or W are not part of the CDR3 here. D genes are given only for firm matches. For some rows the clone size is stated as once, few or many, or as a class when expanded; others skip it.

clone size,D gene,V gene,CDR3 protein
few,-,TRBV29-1,SVTEGRGNYEQY
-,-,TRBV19,ASSIKWRVGTEAF
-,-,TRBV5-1,ASSLFQNTEAF
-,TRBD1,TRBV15,ATSRGQGSGANEQY
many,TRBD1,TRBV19,ASSTGQGAYEQY
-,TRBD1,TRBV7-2,ASSFQPGQGETQY
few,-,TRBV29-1,SVVSARTGELF
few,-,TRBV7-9,ASSPRIGQSSYEQY
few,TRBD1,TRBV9,ASSVWDRVDSPLH
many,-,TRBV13,ASSLDGYT
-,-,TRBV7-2,ASSLAGGMGYANQPQH
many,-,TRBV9,ASSVGNSNQPQH
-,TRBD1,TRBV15,ATSLTGGNYEQY
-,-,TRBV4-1,ASSHLTATEAF
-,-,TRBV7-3,ASTPPRDLREQY
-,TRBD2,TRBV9,ASDFGLARETQY
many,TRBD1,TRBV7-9,ASSPKTGDYGYT
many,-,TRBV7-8,ASSQRPPRGEQY
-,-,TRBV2,ASSPVGMGARDEKLF
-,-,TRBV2,ASRNPTGLYGYT
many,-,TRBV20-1,SVLNEKLF
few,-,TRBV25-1,ASRSQGGSWGYT
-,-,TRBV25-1,ASSERVSYEQY
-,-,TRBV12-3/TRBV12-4,ASSPVMNTGELF
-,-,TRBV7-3,ASSLVGSITDTQY
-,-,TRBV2,ASHEGRTDTQY
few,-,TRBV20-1,SARVGPTNGEQY
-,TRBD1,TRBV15,ATSRVGTGTYEQY
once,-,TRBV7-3,ATGRNTEAF
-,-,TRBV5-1,ASSLEGPGNTIY
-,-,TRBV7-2,ASSSRTQGGGYT
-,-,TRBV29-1,SAAPDAANMNTEAF
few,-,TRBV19,ASSNEWATQY
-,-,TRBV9,ASSVEQASYEQY
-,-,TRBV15,ATSKRSGANVLT
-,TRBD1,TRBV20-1,SARGNRGYGYT
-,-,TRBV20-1,SSYRESREETQY
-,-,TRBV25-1,ASSPDFTSYEQY
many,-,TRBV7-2,ASNGAGGSPLH
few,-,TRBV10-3,AISRGNSPLH
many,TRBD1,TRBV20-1,SARDNRGTGNTIY